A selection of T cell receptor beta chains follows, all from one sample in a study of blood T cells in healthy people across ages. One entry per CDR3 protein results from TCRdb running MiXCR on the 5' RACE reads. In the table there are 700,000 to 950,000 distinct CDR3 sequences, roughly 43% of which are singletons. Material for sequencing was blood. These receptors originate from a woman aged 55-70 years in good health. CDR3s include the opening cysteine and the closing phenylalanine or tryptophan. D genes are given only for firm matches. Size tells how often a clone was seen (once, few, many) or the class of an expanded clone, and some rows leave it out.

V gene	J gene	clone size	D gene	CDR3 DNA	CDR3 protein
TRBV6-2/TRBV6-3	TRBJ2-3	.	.	TGTGCCAGCCGAATCGGCCGTCGGGATACGCAGTATTTT	CASRIGRRDTQYF
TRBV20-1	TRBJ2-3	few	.	TGCAGTGCGTATGACAGGAGCACGCAGTATTTT	CSAYDRSTQYF
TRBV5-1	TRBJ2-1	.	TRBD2	TGCGCCAGCAGCTTGATCACTAGCGGTCACGCGGGCAATGAGCAGTTCTTC	CASSLITSGHAGNEQFF
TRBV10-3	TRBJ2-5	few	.	TGTGCCATCAGTTCCTCTAAGGGGGACCTGGGAGAGACCCAGTACTTC	CAISSSKGDLGETQYF
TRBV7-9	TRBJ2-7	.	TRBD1	TGTGCCAGCAGCCACGGACAGGCAACCTACGAGCAGTACTTC	CASSHGQATYEQYF
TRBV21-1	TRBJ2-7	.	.	TGTGCCAGCACATTCCGCCCGGATCAGTGCGAGCAGTACTTC	CASTFRPDQCEQYF
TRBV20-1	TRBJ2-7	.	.	TGCAGTGCTAGTGGCGGCCTATACAATGAGCAGTACTTC	CSASGGLYNEQYF
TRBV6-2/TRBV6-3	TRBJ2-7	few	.	TGTGCCAGCAGTCCGATTTCAGGTTTCGCGCAGCACGCCTACGAGCAGTACTTC	CASSPISGFAQHAYEQYF
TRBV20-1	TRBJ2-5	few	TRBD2	TGCAGTGCCGCTCGGATCGGGGGGGTTGAGACCCAGTACTTC	CSAARIGGVETQYF
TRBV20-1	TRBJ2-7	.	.	TGCAGTGCTAGTCAGCTAACGGGAGTTTACGAGCAGTACTTC	CSASQLTGVYEQYF
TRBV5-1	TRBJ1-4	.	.	TGCGCCAGCACCGCGGATGAAAAACTGTTTTTT	CASTADEKLFF
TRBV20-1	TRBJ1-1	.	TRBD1	TGCAGTGCAGCACGACAGGGGGCCACTGAAGCTTTCTTT	CSAARQGATEAFF
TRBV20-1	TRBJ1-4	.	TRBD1	TGCAGTGCTCCCACTGGGACAGGGGGCGAAAAACTGTTTTTT	CSAPTGTGGEKLFF
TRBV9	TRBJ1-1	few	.	TGTGCCAGCAGCGTAGGCTTTTATGGGGATGGGAGCACTGAAGCTTTCTTT	CASSVGFYGDGSTEAFF
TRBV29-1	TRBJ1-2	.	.	TGCAGCGCTGGAGAGTACGGGTACACCTTC	CSAGEYGYTF
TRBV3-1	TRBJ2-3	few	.	TGTGCCAGCAGCCAAGGACAGCCGGACACAGATACGCAGTATTTT	CASSQGQPDTDTQYF
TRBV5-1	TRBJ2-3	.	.	TGCGCCAGCAGCTTTTCCAGGGAAAGCAAAGGCACAGATACGCAGTATTTT	CASSFSRESKGTDTQYF
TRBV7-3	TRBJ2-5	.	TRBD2	TGTGCCAGCAGCCGCAACGGACTAGCGGGAGAGCAGTACTTC	CASSRNGLAGEQYF
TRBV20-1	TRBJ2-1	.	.	TGCAGTGCTAGAGATCGACAGCCATACAATGAGCAGTTCTTC	CSARDRQPYNEQFF
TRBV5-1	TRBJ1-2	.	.	TGCGCCAGCAGCCCTTATACCGGGGGCGGCTATGGCTACACCTTC	CASSPYTGGGYGYTF
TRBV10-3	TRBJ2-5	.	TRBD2	TGTGCCATCGGACCAACTCTAGCGGGAATGAAAGAGACCCAGTACTTC	CAIGPTLAGMKETQYF
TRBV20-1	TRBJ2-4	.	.	TGCAGTGCTGGAGATATACGGGAATTAGCCAAAAACATTCAGTACTTC	CSAGDIRELAKNIQYF
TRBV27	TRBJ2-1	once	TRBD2	TGTGCCAGCAGTTTCAAGGCGGGAGGTGGGAACGGTGAGCAGTTCTTC	CASSFKAGGGNGEQFF
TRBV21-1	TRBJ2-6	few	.	TGTGCCAGCAGCAAACTGGGACGGCACTCTGGGGCCAACGTCCTGACTTTC	CASSKLGRHSGANVLTF
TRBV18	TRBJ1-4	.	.	TGTGCCAGCTCACCGGTCGTGGCAGGTTACGAAAAACTGTTTTTT	CASSPVVAGYEKLFF
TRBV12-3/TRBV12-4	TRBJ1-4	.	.	TGTGCCAGCAGTTTCTACCGGAGTGGGGCAGGTGAACTGTTTTTT	CASSFYRSGAGELFF
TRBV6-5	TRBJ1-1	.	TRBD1	TGTGCCAGCAGTAGGACAGGGTGGCCTGAAGCTTTCTTT	CASSRTGWPEAFF
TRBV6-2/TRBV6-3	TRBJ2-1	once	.	TGTGCCAGCAGCCCCGCGGTGACGCGCGCCTACAATGAGCAGTTCTTC	CASSPAVTRAYNEQFF
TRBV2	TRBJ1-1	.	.	TGTGCCAGCAGCGCGGGACTAGGGAGCACTGAAGCTTTCTTT	CASSAGLGSTEAFF
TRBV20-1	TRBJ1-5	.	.	TGCAGTGCTAGAAAAGCAGGCAGCAATCAGCCCCAGCATTTT	CSARKAGSNQPQHF
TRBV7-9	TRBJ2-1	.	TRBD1	TGTGCCAGCAGCACAACAGGGGAGTACAATGAGCAGTTCTTC	CASSTTGEYNEQFF
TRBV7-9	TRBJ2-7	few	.	TGTGCCAGCCAAACAGGGACGGGGGAGCAGTACTTC	CASQTGTGEQYF
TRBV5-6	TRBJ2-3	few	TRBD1	TGTGCCAGCAGCTGGGGACAGCTAACAGATACGCAGTATTTT	CASSWGQLTDTQYF
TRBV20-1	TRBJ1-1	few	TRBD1	TGCAGTGCTAGGCCTCAGGGGGCTATGGACACTGAAGCTTTCTTT	CSARPQGAMDTEAFF